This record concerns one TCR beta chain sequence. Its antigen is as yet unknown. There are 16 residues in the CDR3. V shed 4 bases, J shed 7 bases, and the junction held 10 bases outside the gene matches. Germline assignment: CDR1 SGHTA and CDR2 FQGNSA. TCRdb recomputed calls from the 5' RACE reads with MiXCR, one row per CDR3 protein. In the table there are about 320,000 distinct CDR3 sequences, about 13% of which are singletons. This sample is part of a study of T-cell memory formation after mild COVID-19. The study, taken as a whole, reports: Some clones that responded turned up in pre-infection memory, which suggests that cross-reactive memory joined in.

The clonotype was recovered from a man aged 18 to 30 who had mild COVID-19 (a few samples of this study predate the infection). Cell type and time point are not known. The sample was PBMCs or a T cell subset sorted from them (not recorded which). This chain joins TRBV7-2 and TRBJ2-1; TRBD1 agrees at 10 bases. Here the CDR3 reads CASSYPTGGASNEQFF. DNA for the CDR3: TGTGCCAGCAGCTATCCGACAGGGGGCGCTTCGAATGAGCAGTTCTTC.